This TCR beta chain was captured in a study of PD-1 blockade in classical Hodgkin lymphoma. Whole-study findings and limits: The study found complete responders had baseline diversity similar to newly diagnosed patients. A significant rise in TCR diversity by C4D1 was seen for CD4+ but not CD8+ cells.

The CDR3 loop spans 13 amino acids. The V end lost 0 bases, the J end lost 2 bases, and 5 bases lay between the germline ends. Germline V gives CDR1 SGHTA, CDR2 FQGNSA. This clone was recorded only once. Its matching antigen is unknown. TCRdb's table, derived via immunoSEQ multiplex PCR, lists solely in-frame clones and lacks some. The sample carries some 45,000 clones, 88% recorded once. Each and every patient relapsed after autologous stem cell transplantation, and patients got differing brentuximab vedotin exposure. Complete response, partial response or progressive disease constituted the best response categories observed.

This clonotype was sampled from a human donor with classical Hodgkin lymphoma. The chain joins TRBV7-2 to TRBJ2-7; no clear D. This specimen was peripheral blood mononuclear cells (PBMCs), taken at baseline. The CDR3 sequence: CASSLARTYEQYF. In nucleotides, the CDR3 is TGTGCCAGCAGCTTAGCTAGAACCTACGAGCAGTACTTC.